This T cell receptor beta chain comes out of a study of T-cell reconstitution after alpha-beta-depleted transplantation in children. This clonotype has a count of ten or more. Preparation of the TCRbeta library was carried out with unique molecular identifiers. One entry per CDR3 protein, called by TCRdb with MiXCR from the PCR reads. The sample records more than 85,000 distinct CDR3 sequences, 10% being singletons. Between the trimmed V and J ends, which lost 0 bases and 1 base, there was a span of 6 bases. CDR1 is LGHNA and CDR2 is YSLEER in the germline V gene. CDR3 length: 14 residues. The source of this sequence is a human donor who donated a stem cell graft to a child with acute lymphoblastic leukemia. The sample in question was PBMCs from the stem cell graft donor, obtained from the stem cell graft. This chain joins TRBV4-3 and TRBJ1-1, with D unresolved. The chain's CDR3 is CASSQDSGNTEAFF. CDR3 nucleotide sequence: TGCGCCAGCAGCCAAGACTCGGGGAACACTGAAGCTTTCTTT.